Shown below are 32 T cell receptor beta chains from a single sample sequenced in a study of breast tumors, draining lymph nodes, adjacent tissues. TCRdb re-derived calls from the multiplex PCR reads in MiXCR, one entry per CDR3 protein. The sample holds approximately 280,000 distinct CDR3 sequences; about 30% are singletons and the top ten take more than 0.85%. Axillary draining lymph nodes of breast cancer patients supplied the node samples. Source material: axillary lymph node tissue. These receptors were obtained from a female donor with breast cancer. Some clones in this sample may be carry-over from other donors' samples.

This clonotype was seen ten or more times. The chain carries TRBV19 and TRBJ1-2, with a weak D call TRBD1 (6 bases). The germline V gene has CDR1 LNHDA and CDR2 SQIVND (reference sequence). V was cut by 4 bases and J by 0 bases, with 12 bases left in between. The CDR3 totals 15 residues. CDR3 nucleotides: TGTGCCAGTAGTAAGGCAGGGGTTTCTAACTATGGCTACACCTTC. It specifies CASSKAGVSNYGYTF.

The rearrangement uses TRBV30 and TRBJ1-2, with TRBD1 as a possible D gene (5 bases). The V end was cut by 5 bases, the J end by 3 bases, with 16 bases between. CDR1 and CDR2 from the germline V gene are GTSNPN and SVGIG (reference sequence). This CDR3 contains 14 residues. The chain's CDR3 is CAWGTGQGDYGYTF. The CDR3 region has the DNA TGTGCCTGGGGTACGGGTCAGGGTGACTATGGCTACACCTTC.

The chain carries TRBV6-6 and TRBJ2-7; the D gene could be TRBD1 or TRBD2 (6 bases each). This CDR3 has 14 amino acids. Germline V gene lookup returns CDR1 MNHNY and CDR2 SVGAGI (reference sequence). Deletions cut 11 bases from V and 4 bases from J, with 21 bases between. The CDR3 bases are TGTGCCTCCCGGAGGGGACATGATCGTTACGAGCAGTACTTC. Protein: CASRRGHDRYEQYF.

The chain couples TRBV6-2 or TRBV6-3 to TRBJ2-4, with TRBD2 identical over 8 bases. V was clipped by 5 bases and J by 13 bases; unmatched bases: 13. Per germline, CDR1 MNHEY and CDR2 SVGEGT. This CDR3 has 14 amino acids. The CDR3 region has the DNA TGTGCCAGCAGTCAAGAGCGGGAAGGCGGGGGGCAGTACTTC. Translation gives CASSQEREGGGQYF.

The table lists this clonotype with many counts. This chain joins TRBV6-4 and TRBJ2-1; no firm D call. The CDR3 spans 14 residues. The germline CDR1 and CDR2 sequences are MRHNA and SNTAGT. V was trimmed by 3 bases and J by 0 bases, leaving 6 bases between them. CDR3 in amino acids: CASSERDSYNEQFF. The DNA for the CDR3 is TGTGCCAGCAGTGAAAGGGACTCCTACAATGAGCAGTTCTTC.

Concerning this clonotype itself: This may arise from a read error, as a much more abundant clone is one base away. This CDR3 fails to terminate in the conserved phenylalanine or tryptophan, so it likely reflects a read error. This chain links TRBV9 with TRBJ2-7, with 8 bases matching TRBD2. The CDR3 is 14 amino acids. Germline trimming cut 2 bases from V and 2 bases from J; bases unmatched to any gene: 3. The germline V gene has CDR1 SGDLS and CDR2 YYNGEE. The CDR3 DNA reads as TGTGCCAGCAGCGTTAGCGGGGACACCTACGAGCAGTACCTC. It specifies CASSVSGDTYEQYL.

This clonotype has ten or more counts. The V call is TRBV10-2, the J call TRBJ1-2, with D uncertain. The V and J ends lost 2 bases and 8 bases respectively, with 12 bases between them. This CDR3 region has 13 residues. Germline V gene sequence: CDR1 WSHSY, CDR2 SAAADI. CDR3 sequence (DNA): TGCGCCAGCAGTGAGGCCCAGTCGGGGGGCTACACCTTC. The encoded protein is CASSEAQSGGYTF.

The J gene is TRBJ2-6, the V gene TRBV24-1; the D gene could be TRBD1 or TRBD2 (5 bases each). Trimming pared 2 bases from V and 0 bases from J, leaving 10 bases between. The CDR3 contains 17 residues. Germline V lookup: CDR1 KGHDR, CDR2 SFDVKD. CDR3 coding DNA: TGTGCCACCAGTGATTCGGGGCGGACCTCTGGGGCCAACGTCCTGACTTTC. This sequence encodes CATSDSGRTSGANVLTF.

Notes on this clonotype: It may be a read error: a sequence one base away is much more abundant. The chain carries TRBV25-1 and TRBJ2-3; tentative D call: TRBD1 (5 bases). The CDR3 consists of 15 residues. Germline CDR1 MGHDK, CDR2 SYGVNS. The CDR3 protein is CASSRQVDSTGTQYF. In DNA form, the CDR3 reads TGTGCCAGCAGCCGCCAAGTAGATAGCACAGGTACGCAGTATTTT.

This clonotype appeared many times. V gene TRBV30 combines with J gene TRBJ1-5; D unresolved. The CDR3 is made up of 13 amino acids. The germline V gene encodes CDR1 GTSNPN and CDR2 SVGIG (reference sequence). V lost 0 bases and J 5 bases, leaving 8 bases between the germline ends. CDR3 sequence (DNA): TGTGCCTGGAGTGTACTCGAACATCAGCCCCAGCATTTT. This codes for CAWSVLEHQPQHF.

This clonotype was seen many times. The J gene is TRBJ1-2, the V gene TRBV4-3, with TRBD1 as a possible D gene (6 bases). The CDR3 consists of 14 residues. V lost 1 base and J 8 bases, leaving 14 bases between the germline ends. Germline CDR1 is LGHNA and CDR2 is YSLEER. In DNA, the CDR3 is TGCGCCAGCAGCCAAGTGCAGGGGCCTGGAGGCTACACCTTC. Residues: CASSQVQGPGGYTF.

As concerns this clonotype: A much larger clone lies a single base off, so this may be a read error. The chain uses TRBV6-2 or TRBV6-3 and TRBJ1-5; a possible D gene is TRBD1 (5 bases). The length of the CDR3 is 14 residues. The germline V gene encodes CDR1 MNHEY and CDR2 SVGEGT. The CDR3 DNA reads TGTGCCAGCAGTTTAGGCAGGGCCCATCAGCGCCAGCATTTT. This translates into CASSLGRAHQRQHF.

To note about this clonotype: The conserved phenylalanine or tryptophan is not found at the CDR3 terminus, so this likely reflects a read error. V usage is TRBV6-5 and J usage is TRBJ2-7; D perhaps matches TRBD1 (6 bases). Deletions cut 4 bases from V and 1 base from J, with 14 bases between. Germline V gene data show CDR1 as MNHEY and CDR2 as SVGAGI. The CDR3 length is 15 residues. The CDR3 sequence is CASSCRGLTSYEQYL. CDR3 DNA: TGTGCCAGCAGTTGCAGGGGCTTAACATCCTACGAGCAGTACCTC.

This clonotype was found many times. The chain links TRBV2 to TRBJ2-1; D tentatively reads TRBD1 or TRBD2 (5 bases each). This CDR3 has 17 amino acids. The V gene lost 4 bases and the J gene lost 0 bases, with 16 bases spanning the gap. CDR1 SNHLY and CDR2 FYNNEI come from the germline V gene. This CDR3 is CASSAYPGRSSYNEQFF. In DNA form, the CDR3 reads TGTGCCAGCAGTGCTTATCCGGGACGTAGCTCCTACAATGAGCAGTTCTTC.

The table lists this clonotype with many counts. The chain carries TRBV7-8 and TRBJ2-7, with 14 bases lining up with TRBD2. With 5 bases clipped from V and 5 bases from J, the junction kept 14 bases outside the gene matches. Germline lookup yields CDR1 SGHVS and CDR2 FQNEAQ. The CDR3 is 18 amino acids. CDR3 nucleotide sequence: TGTGCCAGCAGCCCAGCCGGGACTAGCGGGAGAAACCCCCACGAGCAGTACTTC. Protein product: CASSPAGTSGRNPHEQYF.

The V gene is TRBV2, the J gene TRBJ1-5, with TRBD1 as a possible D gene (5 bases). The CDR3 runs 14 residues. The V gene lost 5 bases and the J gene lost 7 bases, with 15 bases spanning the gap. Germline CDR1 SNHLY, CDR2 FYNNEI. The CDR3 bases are TGTGCCAGCAGTCCTCGGGGGGACGAGCAGCCCCAGCATTTT. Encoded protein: CASSPRGDEQPQHF.

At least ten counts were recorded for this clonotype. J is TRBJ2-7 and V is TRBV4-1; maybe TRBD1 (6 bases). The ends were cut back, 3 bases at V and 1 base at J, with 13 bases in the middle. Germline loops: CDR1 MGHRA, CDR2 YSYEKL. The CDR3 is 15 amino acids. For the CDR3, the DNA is TGCGCCAGCAGCCAGAACAGGGTGTTGTCCTACGAGCAGTACTTC. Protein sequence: CASSQNRVLSYEQYF.

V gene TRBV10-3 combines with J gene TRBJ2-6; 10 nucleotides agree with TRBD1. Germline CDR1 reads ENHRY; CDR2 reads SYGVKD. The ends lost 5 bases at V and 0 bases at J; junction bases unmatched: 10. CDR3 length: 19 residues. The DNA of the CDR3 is TGTGCCATCAGTCCCCAAAAGGGACAGGGGAGCTCTGGGGCCAACGTCCTGACTTTC. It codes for CAISPQKGQGSSGANVLTF.

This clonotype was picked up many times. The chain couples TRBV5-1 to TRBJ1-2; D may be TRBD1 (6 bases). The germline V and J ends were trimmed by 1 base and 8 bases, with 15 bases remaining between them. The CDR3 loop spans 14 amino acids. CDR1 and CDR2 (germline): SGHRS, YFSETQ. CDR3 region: CASSLNGRGGGYTF. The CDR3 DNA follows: TGCGCCAGCAGCTTGAATGGCAGGGGTGGAGGCTACACCTTC.

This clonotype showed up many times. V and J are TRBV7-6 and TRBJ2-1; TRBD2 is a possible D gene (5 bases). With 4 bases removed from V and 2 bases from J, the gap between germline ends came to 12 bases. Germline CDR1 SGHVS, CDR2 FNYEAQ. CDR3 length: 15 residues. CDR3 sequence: CASSSLRGPYNEQFF. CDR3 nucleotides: TGTGCCAGCAGCTCTCTCCGGGGTCCCTACAATGAGCAGTTCTTC. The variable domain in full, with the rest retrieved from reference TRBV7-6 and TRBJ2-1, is GAGVSQSPRYKVTKRGQDVALRCDPISGHVSLYWYRQALGQGPEFLTYFNYEAQQDKSGLPNDRFSAERPEGSISTLTIQRTEQRDSAMYRCASSSLRGPYNEQFFGPGTRLTVL.

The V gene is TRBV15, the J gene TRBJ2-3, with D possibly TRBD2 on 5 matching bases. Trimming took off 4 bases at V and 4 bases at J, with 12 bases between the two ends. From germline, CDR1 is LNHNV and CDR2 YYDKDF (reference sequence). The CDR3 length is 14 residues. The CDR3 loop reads CATSIDLAPDTQYF. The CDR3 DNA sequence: TGTGCCACCAGCATAGACCTAGCACCAGATACGCAGTATTTT.

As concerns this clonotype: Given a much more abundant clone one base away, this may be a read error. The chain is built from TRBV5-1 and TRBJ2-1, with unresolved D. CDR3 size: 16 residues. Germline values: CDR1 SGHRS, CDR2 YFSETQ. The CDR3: CASGLATGQVNNEQFF. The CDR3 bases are TGCGCCAGCGGCTTGGCCACGGGCCAGGTAAACAATGAGCAGTTCTTC.

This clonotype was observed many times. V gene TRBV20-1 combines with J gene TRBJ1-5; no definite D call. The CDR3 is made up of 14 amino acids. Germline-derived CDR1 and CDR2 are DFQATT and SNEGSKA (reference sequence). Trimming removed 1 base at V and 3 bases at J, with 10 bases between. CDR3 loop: CSARGAGYNQPQHF. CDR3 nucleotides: TGCAGTGCTAGAGGGGCGGGGTACAATCAGCCCCAGCATTTT.

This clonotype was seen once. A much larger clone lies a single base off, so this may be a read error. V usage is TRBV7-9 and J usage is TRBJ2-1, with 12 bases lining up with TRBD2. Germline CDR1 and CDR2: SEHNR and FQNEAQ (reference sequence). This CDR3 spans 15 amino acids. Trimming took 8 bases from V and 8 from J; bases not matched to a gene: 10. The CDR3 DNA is TGTGCCAGCCTAGCTAGCGGGAGGGCAGGCTATGAGCAGTTCTTC. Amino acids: CASLASGRAGYEQFF. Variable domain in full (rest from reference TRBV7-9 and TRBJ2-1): DTGVSQNPRHKITKRGQNVTFRCDPISEHNRLYWYRQTLGQGPEFLTYFQNEAQLEKSRLLSDRFSAERPKGSFSTLEIQRTEQGDSAMYLCASLASGRAGYEQFFGPGTRLTVL.

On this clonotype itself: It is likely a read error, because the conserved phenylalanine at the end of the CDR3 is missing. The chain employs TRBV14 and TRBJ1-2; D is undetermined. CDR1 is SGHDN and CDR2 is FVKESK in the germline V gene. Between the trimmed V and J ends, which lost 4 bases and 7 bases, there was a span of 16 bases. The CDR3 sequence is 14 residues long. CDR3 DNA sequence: TGTGCCAGCAGCCGAGATGCGGGTTGGTTTGGCTACACCATC. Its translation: CASSRDAGWFGYTI.

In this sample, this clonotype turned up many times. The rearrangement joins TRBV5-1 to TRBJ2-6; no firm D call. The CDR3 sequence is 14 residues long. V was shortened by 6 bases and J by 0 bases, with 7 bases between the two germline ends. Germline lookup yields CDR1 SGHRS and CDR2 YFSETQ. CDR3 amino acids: CASKGNSGANVLTF. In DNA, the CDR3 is TGCGCCAGCAAGGGTAACTCTGGGGCCAACGTCCTGACTTTC.

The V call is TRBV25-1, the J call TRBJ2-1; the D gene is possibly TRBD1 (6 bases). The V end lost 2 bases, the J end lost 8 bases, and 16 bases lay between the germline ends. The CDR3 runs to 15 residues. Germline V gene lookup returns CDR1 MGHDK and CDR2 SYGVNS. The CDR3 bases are TGTGCCAGCAGTGAACGAGGGGGATTAGAGTATGAGCAGTTCTTC. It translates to CASSERGGLEYEQFF.

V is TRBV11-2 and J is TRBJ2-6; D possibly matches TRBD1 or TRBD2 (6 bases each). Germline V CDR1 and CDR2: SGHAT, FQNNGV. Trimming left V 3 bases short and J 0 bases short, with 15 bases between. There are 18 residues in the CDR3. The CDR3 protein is CASSFGGRAYSGANVLTF. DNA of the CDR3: TGTGCCAGCAGCTTCGGGGGCAGGGCCTACTCTGGGGCCAACGTCCTGACTTTC.

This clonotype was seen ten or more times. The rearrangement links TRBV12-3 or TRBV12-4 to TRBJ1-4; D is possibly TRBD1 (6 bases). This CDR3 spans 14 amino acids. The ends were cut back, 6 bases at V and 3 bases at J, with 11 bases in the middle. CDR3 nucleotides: TGTGCCAGCAGGCCGGGACACTCTAATGAAAAACTGTTTTTT. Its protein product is CASRPGHSNEKLFF.

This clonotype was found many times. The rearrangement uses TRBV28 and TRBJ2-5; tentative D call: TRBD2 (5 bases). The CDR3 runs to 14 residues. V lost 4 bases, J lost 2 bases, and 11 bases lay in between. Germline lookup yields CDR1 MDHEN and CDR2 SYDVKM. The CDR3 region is CASSSPAEQETQYF. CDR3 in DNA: TGTGCCAGCAGTTCACCAGCGGAACAAGAGACCCAGTACTTC.

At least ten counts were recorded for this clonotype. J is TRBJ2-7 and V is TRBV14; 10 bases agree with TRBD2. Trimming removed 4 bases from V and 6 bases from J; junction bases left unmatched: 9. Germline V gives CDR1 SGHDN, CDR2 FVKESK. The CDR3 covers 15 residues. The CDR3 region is CASSPLSGRASEQYF. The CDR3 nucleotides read TGTGCCAGCAGCCCTCTGAGCGGGAGGGCCAGCGAGCAGTACTTC. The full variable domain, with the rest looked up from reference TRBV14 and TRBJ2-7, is EAGVTQFPSHSVIEKGQTVTLRCDPISGHDNLYWYRRVMGKEIKFLLHFVKESKQDESGMPNNRFLAERTGGTYSTLKVQPAELEDSGVYFCASSPLSGRASEQYFGPGTRLTVT.

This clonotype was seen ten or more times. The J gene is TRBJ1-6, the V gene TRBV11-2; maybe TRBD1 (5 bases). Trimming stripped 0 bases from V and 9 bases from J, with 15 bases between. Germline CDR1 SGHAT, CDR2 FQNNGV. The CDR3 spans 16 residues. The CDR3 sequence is CASSLDGATRSSPLHF. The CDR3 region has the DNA TGTGCCAGCAGCTTAGATGGGGCCACGAGGAGTTCACCCCTCCACTTT.